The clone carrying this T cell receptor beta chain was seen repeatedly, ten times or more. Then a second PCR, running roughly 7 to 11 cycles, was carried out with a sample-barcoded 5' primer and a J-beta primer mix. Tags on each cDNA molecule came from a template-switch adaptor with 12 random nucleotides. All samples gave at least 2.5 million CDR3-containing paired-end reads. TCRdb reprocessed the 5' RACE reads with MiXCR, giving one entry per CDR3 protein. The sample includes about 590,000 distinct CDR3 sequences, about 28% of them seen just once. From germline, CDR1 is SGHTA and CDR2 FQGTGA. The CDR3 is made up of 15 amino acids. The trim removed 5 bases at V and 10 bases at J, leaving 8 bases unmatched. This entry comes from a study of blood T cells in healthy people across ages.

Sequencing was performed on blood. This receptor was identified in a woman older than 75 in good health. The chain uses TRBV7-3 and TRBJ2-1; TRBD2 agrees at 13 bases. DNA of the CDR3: TGTGCCAGCAGCACACTAGCGGGGGGGGGCGAGGAGCAGTTCTTC. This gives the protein CASSTLAGGGEEQFF.